These 31 T cell receptor beta chains were all obtained from the same sample, sequenced in a study of blood T cells in healthy people across ages. A second PCR, run for roughly 6 to 11 cycles, used a sample-barcoded 5' primer plus a J-beta primer mix. Each CDR3 protein gets one entry after TCRdb re-called the 5' RACE reads with MiXCR. The data show fewer than 800,000 distinct CDR3 sequences, around a quarter seen once. These same records also appear under a second study, on T cells of mothers and their children.

The sequenced sample was blood. These TCRs come from a boy aged 10-17 years in good health.

The J gene is TRBJ2-2, the V gene TRBV20-1; 13 positions agree with TRBD2. J gave up 2 bases and V 0 bases, and 6 bases lay outside the gene matches. CDR1 and CDR2 from the germline V gene are DFQATT and SNEGSKA (reference sequence). The CDR3 loop spans 18 amino acids. This CDR3 is CSARDNRLAGGNTGELFF. CDR3 sequence (DNA): TGCAGTGCTAGAGATAATAGACTAGCGGGGGGTAACACCGGGGAGCTGTTTTTT.

The gene calls are TRBV5-6 and TRBJ1-1; no clear D gene. V shed 2 bases and J shed 4 bases, with 12 bases lying between them. The CDR3 loop spans 14 amino acids. The germline CDR1 and CDR2 sequences are SGHDT and YYEEEE. CDR3 DNA: TGTGCCAGCAGCTTCGGGCCGGTCGGCACTGAAGCTTTCTTT. Translating gives CASSFGPVGTEAFF.

This clonotype was recorded a few times. The gene calls are TRBV28 and TRBJ2-5; the match to TRBD2 covers 10 bases. V dropped 3 bases and J dropped 1; count of bases not matched to a gene: 5. The CDR3 runs 16 residues. CDR1 MDHEN and CDR2 SYDVKM come from the germline V gene. CDR3 in amino acids: CASSFELAGLQETQYF. The CDR3 nucleotides read TGTGCCAGCAGTTTTGAACTAGCGGGACTCCAAGAGACCCAGTACTTC.

The chain is built from TRBV20-1 and TRBJ2-5; possibly TRBD1 for D (5 bases). Germline lookup yields CDR1 DFQATT and CDR2 SNEGSKA (reference sequence). V gave up 4 bases and J gave up 8 bases, with 11 bases separating them. This CDR3 is built from 11 residues. CDR3 region: CSAITGSTQYF. In nucleotides, the CDR3 is TGCAGTGCTATAACAGGTTCCACCCAGTACTTC.

The rearrangement uses TRBV29-1 and TRBJ2-5, with D maybe TRBD2 (6 bases). The end of the DNA aligns better with TRBJ2-1, so the J call may be wrong. Per germline, CDR1 SQVTM and CDR2 ANQGSEA. The CDR3 sequence is 14 residues long. The CDR3 DNA reads TGCAGCGTTGAGGGGAGGCGGAGTGACAATGAGCAGTTCTTC. Protein product: CSVEGRRSDNEQFF.

This clonotype was counted only a few times. The V gene is TRBV7-2, the J gene TRBJ1-5; no firm D call. Between the trimmed V and J ends, which lost 0 bases and 2 bases, there was a span of 14 bases. The CDR3 covers 17 residues. The V gene's germline CDR1 is SGHTA and CDR2 FQGNSA. CDR3 sequence: CASSLAPLMNGNQPQHF. The CDR3 DNA follows: TGTGCCAGCAGCTTAGCACCGCTAATGAACGGCAATCAGCCCCAGCATTTT.

This clonotype turned up a few times. The chain recombines TRBV7-6 with TRBJ2-3; D could derive from TRBD1 or TRBD2 (6 bases each). Germline CDR1 SGHVS, CDR2 FNYEAQ. This CDR3 spans 19 amino acids. Between the trimmed V and J ends, which lost 2 bases and 2 bases, there was a span of 23 bases. For the CDR3, the DNA is TGTGCCAGCAGCTTAAGGCTGGGGATTCGGGGGCGCGACACAGATACGCAGTATTTT. Amino acid sequence: CASSLRLGIRGRDTDTQYF. Complete variable domain (other parts from reference TRBV7-6 and TRBJ2-3): GAGVSQSPRYKVTKRGQDVALRCDPISGHVSLYWYRQALGQGPEFLTYFNYEAQQDKSGLPNDRFSAERPEGSISTLTIQRTEQRDSAMYRCASSLRLGIRGRDTDTQYFGPGTRLTVL.

This clonotype came up a few times. The V gene is TRBV14, the J gene TRBJ1-2; possible D gene TRBD1, 6 bases. V was clipped by 4 bases and J by 4 bases, with 13 bases between them. CDR3 size: 14 residues. From germline, CDR1 is SGHDN and CDR2 FVKESK. CDR3 residues: CASSPLGTSYGYTF. As DNA, the CDR3 is TGTGCCAGCAGCCCCCTGGGGACATCCTATGGCTACACCTTC. Using reference TRBV14 and TRBJ1-2 for the parts outside the CDR3, the full variable domain is EAGVTQFPSHSVIEKGQTVTLRCDPISGHDNLYWYRRVMGKEIKFLLHFVKESKQDESGMPNNRFLAERTGGTYSTLKVQPAELEDSGVYFCASSPLGTSYGYTFGSGTRLTVV.

The V and J genes are TRBV4-1 and TRBJ2-5; unclear D gene. The J call is doubtful: the DNA matches TRBJ2-1 better. Germline-derived CDR1 and CDR2 are MGHRA and YSYEKL. The CDR3 has 15 amino acids. The CDR3 DNA reads as TGCGCCAGCAGCCAAGTGAGGCTAGGGCACAATGAGCAGTTCTTC. This translates into CASSQVRLGHNEQFF.

The CDR3 reads CASSPPTSAYQETQYF. CDR3 nucleotide sequence: TGTGCCAGCAGCCCCCCGACTAGCGCTTACCAAGAGACCCAGTACTTC. The chain has TRBV7-8 and TRBJ2-5; 8 nucleotides align to TRBD2. With 5 bases clipped from V and 0 bases from J, the junction kept 8 bases outside the gene matches. This CDR3 contains 16 residues. Germline V lookup: CDR1 SGHVS, CDR2 FQNEAQ.

This clonotype has just a few counts. The chain has TRBV7-3 and TRBJ2-1; D ambiguous. Deletions cut 1 base from V and 5 bases from J, with 6 bases between. The CDR3 loop spans 13 amino acids. Germline V gene sequence: CDR1 SGHTA, CDR2 FQGTGA. The CDR3 region is CASSLNADNEQFF. The CDR3 DNA follows: TGTGCCAGCAGCTTAAACGCGGACAATGAGCAGTTCTTC.

The table lists this clonotype with a few counts. V and J are TRBV14 and TRBJ2-5; 8 positions match TRBD1. The J call is uncertain, as TRBJ2-1 better fits the DNA end. The CDR3 has 13 amino acids. CDR1 is SGHDN and CDR2 is FVKESK in the germline V gene. The CDR3 spells CASSRTGGVVQFF. CDR3 DNA sequence: TGTGCCAGCAGCCGTACAGGGGGAGTCGTCCAGTTCTTC.

The gene calls are TRBV20-1 and TRBJ2-1, with TRBD1 identical over 7 bases. The germline V gene encodes CDR1 DFQATT and CDR2 SNEGSKA (reference sequence). This CDR3 is built from 15 residues. Trimming removed 6 bases from V and 9 bases from J; junction bases left unmatched: 17. CDR3 protein: CSAESFGDSLIEQFF. CDR3 in DNA: TGCAGTGCAGAAAGTTTTGGGGACAGCCTCATTGAGCAGTTCTTC.

V and J are TRBV15 and TRBJ2-7, with D possibly matching TRBD1 (6 bases). Germline lookup yields CDR1 LNHNV and CDR2 YYDKDF (reference sequence). This CDR3 spans 14 amino acids. The V end lost 0 bases, the J end lost 3 bases, and 9 bases lay between the germline ends. The CDR3 loop reads CATSREGTSYEQYF. The CDR3 DNA follows: TGTGCCACCAGCAGAGAAGGGACAAGCTACGAGCAGTACTTC.

V and J are TRBV20-1 and TRBJ2-4; perhaps D is TRBD1 or TRBD2 (7 bases each). The CDR3 totals 15 residues. Germline CDR1 and CDR2: DFQATT and SNEGSKA (reference sequence). Between the trimmed V and J ends, which lost 4 bases and 4 bases, there was a span of 17 bases. DNA of the CDR3: TGCAGTGCTAACCGCCAGGGGGGGAAAAAAAACATTCAGTACTTC. Translated: CSANRQGGKKNIQYF.

This sequence joins TRBV20-1 and TRBJ2-1, with 8 bases identical to TRBD2. J gave up 7 bases and V 0 bases, and 14 bases lay outside the gene matches. Germline lookup yields CDR1 DFQATT and CDR2 SNEGSKA (reference sequence). The CDR3 has 17 residues. CDR3 in DNA: TGCAGTGCTAGAGATCCGGAAGCGGGAGATCTACGGAATGAGCAGTTCTTC. Protein: CSARDPEAGDLRNEQFF.

This clonotype has only a few counts. The chain recombines TRBV11-2 with TRBJ1-1; TRBD1 is a possible D gene (5 bases). V was pared by 0 bases and J by 6 bases, with 14 bases between. The CDR3 has 15 amino acids. The V gene's germline CDR1 is SGHAT and CDR2 FQNNGV. For the CDR3, the DNA is TGTGCCAGCAGCTTAGAGTACGGGGGGTCAGCTGAAGCTTTCTTT. Amino acids: CASSLEYGGSAEAFF.

The V gene is TRBV5-1, the J gene TRBJ2-5; the D is unclear. The CDR3 covers 15 residues. In germline, CDR1 is SGHRS, CDR2 YFSETQ. Trimming shortened V by 2 bases and J by 1 base, and 12 bases separated the two germline ends. The DNA for the CDR3 is TGCGCCAGCAGCTTCCTCGGCACATTCCAAGAGACCCAGTACTTC. Residues: CASSFLGTFQETQYF.

This clonotype was seen only a few times. The rearrangement joins TRBV20-1 to TRBJ1-5, with 8 bases matching TRBD1. The V and J ends lost 5 bases and 5 bases, in that order; junction bases with no gene match: 5. This CDR3 is 13 amino acids long. CDR1 and CDR2 from the germline V gene are DFQATT and SNEGSKA (reference sequence). CDR3: CSAFGQGDQPQHF. The CDR3 nucleotides read TGCAGTGCTTTCGGACAGGGCGATCAGCCCCAGCATTTT.

The J gene is TRBJ2-7, the V gene TRBV7-9; D gene unclear. TRBJ2-5 explains the end of the DNA better; the J call may be wrong. Germline CDR1 is SEHNR and CDR2 is FQNEAQ (reference sequence). The CDR3 loop spans 13 amino acids. CDR3 nucleotide sequence: TGTGCCAGCAGCTTAGATCCCTCAGAGACCCAGTACTTC. It translates to CASSLDPSETQYF.

The chain links TRBV3-1 to TRBJ1-1; tentative D call: TRBD1 (5 bases). Germline V lookup: CDR1 LGHDT, CDR2 YNNKEL (reference sequence). Trimming pared 5 bases from V and 4 bases from J, leaving 11 bases between. CDR3 length equals 13 residues. The DNA of the CDR3 is TGTGCCAGCAGCGTGTCCGGGGGCACTGAAGCTTTCTTT. Translated: CASSVSGGTEAFF.

The chain employs TRBV14 and TRBJ2-5, with D unclear. Per germline, CDR1 SGHDN and CDR2 FVKESK. The V end lost 3 bases, the J end lost 0 bases, and 5 bases lay between the germline ends. This CDR3 is 13 amino acids long. The CDR3 sequence: CASSHLYQETQYF. Here the CDR3 DNA reads TGTGCCAGCAGCCACCTGTACCAAGAGACCCAGTACTTC.

The genes are TRBV4-1 and TRBJ2-1, with D maybe TRBD2 (6 bases). The CDR3 totals 13 residues. Germline CDR1 MGHRA, CDR2 YSYEKL. The ends were cut back, 4 bases at V and 7 bases at J, with 11 bases in the middle. The CDR3 is CASSPGTRNEQFF. The CDR3, as DNA: TGCGCCAGCAGCCCCGGGACTCGGAATGAGCAGTTCTTC.

This clonotype was observed a handful of times. The rearrangement uses TRBV28 and TRBJ2-1, with no clear D. Germline V lookup: CDR1 MDHEN, CDR2 SYDVKM. The V end was cut by 7 bases, the J end by 0 bases, with 4 bases between. CDR3 length: 12 residues. CDR3 loop: CASTSSYNEQFF. CDR3 nucleotides: TGTGCCAGCACGAGCTCCTACAATGAGCAGTTCTTC.

This chain uses TRBV3-1 with TRBJ1-4; 7 bases match TRBD1. CDR3 size: 14 residues. V shed 4 bases and J 7 bases; nucleotides not matched to a gene: 6. Germline V lookup: CDR1 LGHDT, CDR2 YNNKEL (reference sequence). The CDR3 here is CASSPRDRIEKLFF. The CDR3 nucleotides are TGTGCCAGCAGCCCCCGGGACAGAATTGAAAAACTGTTTTTT.

J is TRBJ2-3 and V is TRBV29-1, with 11 bases that match TRBD2. The CDR3 loop spans 17 amino acids. V lost 3 bases, J lost 0 bases, and 8 bases stayed unmatched. CDR1 is SQVTM and CDR2 is ANQGSEA in the germline V gene. For the CDR3, the DNA is TGCAGCGTTGATGGCCTAGCGGGAGGTTGGAGCACAGATACGCAGTATTTT. Translating gives CSVDGLAGGWSTDTQYF.

This clonotype was counted between two and nine times. The chain carries TRBV12-3 or TRBV12-4 and TRBJ2-2, with D perhaps matching TRBD1 (5 bases). Trimming took 8 bases from V and 2 from J, leaving 15 bases between them. CDR3 size: 15 residues. This chain's CDR3 is CASVSVRDNTGELFF. CDR3 DNA sequence: TGTGCCAGCGTTTCGGTCAGGGATAACACCGGGGAGCTGTTTTTT.

This clonotype has only a few counts. The chain carries TRBV29-1 and TRBJ2-3; the D gene is possibly TRBD2 (6 bases). The ends were cut back, 6 bases at V and 2 bases at J, with 12 bases in the middle. Germline V CDR1 and CDR2: SQVTM, ANQGSEA. CDR3 length equals 13 residues. The CDR3 DNA is TGCAGCGTCTCCGGGAGAATCACAGATACGCAGTATTTT. This encodes CSVSGRITDTQYF.

The chain couples TRBV5-1 to TRBJ2-7; 7 positions match TRBD1. The CDR3 runs to 15 residues. Germline V CDR1 and CDR2: SGHRS, YFSETQ. Trimming cost V 3 bases and J 3 bases; bases outside gene matches: 9. DNA of the CDR3: TGCGCCAGCAGCTCTATGGACAGGACAAGCTACGAGCAGTACTTC. It translates to CASSSMDRTSYEQYF.

Only a few counts were recorded for this clonotype. The J gene is TRBJ1-1, the V gene TRBV7-9; 8 bases align to TRBD1. The V gene's germline CDR1 is SEHNR and CDR2 FQNEAQ (reference sequence). The CDR3 covers 15 residues. Trimming took 5 bases from V and 6 from J; bases not matched to a gene: 11. In DNA form, the CDR3 reads TGTGCCAGCAGCGCCCCCGGGACAGGAAGCGCTGAAGCTTTCTTT. Protein: CASSAPGTGSAEAFF.

This chain uses TRBV7-6 with TRBJ2-3; D remains ambiguous. CDR3 size: 12 residues. With 6 bases removed from V and 6 bases from J, the gap between germline ends came to 10 bases. Germline CDR1 is SGHVS and CDR2 is FNYEAQ. CDR3 loop: CASSRPMDTQYF. The CDR3 nucleotides are TGTGCCAGCAGTCGTCCCATGGATACGCAGTATTTT.